This entry lists 10 T cell receptor beta chains sequenced from one sample in a study of cytomegalovirus exposure and HLA in healthy donors (dated by TCRdb to about 2017). Receptor amplification or capture employed the immunoSEQ multiplex PCR assay. This is the immuneACCESS table as TCRdb keeps it, with only in-frame sequences that have V and J called. A part of the clones is gone; compared with another copy, unresolved V genes explain less than half, and the rest is unexplained. The sample profile shows 200,000 or so clones; roughly 82% of them were found once. The ten biggest clones cover 13% of the sample. Sequenced input: PBMCs. Receptors were obtained from a woman aged 25 to 39 in good health and CMV-seropositive.

The gene calls are TRBV14 and TRBJ2-7, with TRBD2 matching 8 bases. Germline V gene data show CDR1 as SGHDN and CDR2 as FVKESK. This CDR3 has 14 amino acids. V shed 1 base, J shed 5 bases, and the junction held 4 bases outside the gene matches. The CDR3 protein is CASSQGAGVHEQYF. The CDR3 DNA reads TGTGCCAGCAGCCAAGGAGCGGGAGTACACGAGCAGTACTTC.

V gene TRBV6-5 combines with J gene TRBJ1-1, with D tentatively TRBD1 (6 bases). This CDR3 is built from 16 residues. Germline V lookup: CDR1 MNHEY, CDR2 SVGAGI. Trimming took 3 bases from V and 4 from J, leaving 18 bases between them. CDR3 in amino acids: CASSYLTGSGITEAFF. The CDR3 region has the DNA TGTGCCAGCAGTTATTTAACAGGGAGCGGAATCACTGAAGCTTTCTTT.

This clone was observed once. The V call is TRBV5-1, the J call TRBJ2-7, with a weak D call TRBD2 (6 bases). Trimming cost V 3 bases and J 3 bases, with 13 bases left between them. Per germline, CDR1 SGHRS and CDR2 YFSETQ. CDR3 length: 14 residues. For the CDR3, the DNA is TGCGCCAGCAGCTATACCGGGACTGACTACGAGCAGTACTTC. It translates to CASSYTGTDYEQYF.

The chain's CDR3 is CASRGRRDNYGYTF. CDR3 coding DNA: TGTGCCAGTAGGGGGCGCCGAGATAACTATGGCTACACCTTC. The V and J genes are TRBV19 and TRBJ1-2, with D perhaps TRBD1 (5 bases). The CDR3 is 14 residues long. CDR1 and CDR2 from the germline V gene are LNHDA and SQIVND (reference sequence). V was pared by 6 bases and J by 1 base, with 12 bases between.

V gene TRBV4-2 combines with J gene TRBJ2-3, with TRBD2 matching 9 bases. The V segment lost 1 base and the J segment 6 bases; nucleotides outside the gene matches: 8. CDR3 length: 16 residues. CDR1 and CDR2 (germline): LGHNA, YNFKEQ. The CDR3 DNA is TGTGCCAGCAGCCAAGCGGGCGGGAGGGCCTTGGATACGCAGTATTTT. Its translation is CASSQAGGRALDTQYF.

The V call is TRBV11-3, the J call TRBJ1-2; a possible D gene is TRBD1 (5 bases). CDR1 is SGHNT, CDR2 YENEEA, per germline. The V end lost 0 bases, the J end lost 6 bases, and 17 bases lay between the germline ends. CDR3 length: 16 residues. CDR3 sequence reads: CASSLELRGLSNGYTF. DNA of the CDR3: TGTGCCAGCAGCTTAGAACTAAGGGGTCTTTCGAATGGCTACACCTTC.

The chain carries TRBV6-1 and TRBJ1-1, with 12 bases fitting TRBD1. Germline values: CDR1 MNHNS, CDR2 SASEGT. Losses at the gene ends were 2 bases for V and 10 bases for J; bases not matched to a gene: 8. The CDR3 length is 15 residues. The CDR3 sequence: CASSETGGTGGRAFF. Here the CDR3 DNA reads TGTGCCAGCAGTGAAACGGGGGGGACAGGGGGCCGAGCTTTCTTT.

This clone was observed a few times. V usage is TRBV4-1 and J usage is TRBJ1-5, with 7 nucleotides matching TRBD1. Germline V gene data show CDR1 as MGHRA and CDR2 as YSYEKL. Trimming removed 4 bases from V and 0 bases from J; junction bases left unmatched: 3. The CDR3 sequence is 15 residues long. CDR3 sequence (DNA): TGCGCCAGCAGCCCGGGACAGTCTAGCAATCAGCCCCAGCATTTT. This translates into CASSPGQSSNQPQHF.

This clone has more than one count but fewer than ten. The gene calls are TRBV19 and TRBJ1-2; TRBD1 aligns across 9 bases. V lost 11 bases to trimming and J lost 4 bases; unmatched junction nucleotides: 2. The CDR3 runs to 11 residues. From germline, CDR1 is LNHDA and CDR2 SQIVND (reference sequence). The CDR3 region is CAGQGIYGYTF. CDR3 nucleotides: TGTGCCGGACAGGGGATCTATGGCTACACCTTC. Drawing the rest from reference TRBV19 and TRBJ1-2, the complete variable domain is DGGITQSPKYLFRKEGQNVTLSCEQNLNHDAMYWYRQDPGQGLRLIYYSQIVNDFQKGDIAEGYSVSREKKESFPLTVTSAQKNPTAFYLCAGQGIYGYTFGSGTRLTVV.

The CDR3 coding sequence is TGTGCCACCAGCAGAGATCTTACAGGGAAAAGAAACACCATATATTTT. It codes for CATSRDLTGKRNTIYF. The genes are TRBV15 and TRBJ1-3, with D possibly being TRBD1 (6 bases). This CDR3 has 16 amino acids. V dropped 0 bases and J dropped 5 bases, with 14 bases sitting between them. Germline CDR1 and CDR2: LNHNV and YYDKDF (reference sequence).